This T cell receptor (beta chain) was sequenced in a study of T-cell reconstitution after alpha-beta-depleted transplantation in children. V shed 3 bases and J shed 2 bases, with 8 bases lying between them. This CDR3 contains 13 residues. CDR1 is DFQATT and CDR2 is SNEGSKA in the germline V gene (reference sequence). Preparation of the TCRbeta library was carried out with unique molecular identifiers. A single record per CDR3 protein comes from TCRdb applying MiXCR to the PCR reads. The sample lists roughly 500,000 distinct CDR3 sequences; roughly an eighth were seen once. This TCR was recovered from a human donor who donated a stem cell graft to a child with combined immunodeficiency. Sequencing was performed on PBMCs from the stem cell graft donor, taken from the stem cell graft. The genes are TRBV20-1 and TRBJ2-1; D possibly uses TRBD1 or TRBD2 (5 bases each). The DNA for the CDR3 is TGCAGTGCTAGCGGGACGGCCTACAATGAGCAGTTCTTC. Translating it yields CSASGTAYNEQFF.